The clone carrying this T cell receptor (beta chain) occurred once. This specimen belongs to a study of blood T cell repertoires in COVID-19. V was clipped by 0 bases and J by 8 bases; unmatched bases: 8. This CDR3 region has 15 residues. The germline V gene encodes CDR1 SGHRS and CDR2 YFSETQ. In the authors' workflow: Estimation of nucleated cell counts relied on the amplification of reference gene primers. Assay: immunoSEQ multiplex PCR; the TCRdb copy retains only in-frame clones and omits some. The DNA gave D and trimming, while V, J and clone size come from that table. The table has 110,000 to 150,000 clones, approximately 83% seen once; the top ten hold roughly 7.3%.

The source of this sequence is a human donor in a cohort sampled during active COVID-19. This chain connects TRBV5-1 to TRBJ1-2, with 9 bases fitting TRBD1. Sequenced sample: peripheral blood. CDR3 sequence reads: CASSLVKGQGDGYTF. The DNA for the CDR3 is TGCGCCAGCAGCTTGGTGAAGGGACAGGGTGACGGCTACACCTTC. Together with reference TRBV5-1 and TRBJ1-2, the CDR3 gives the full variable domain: KAGVTQTPRYLIKTRGQQVTLSCSPISGHRSVSWYQQTPGQGLQFLFEYFSETQRNKGNFPGRFSGRQFSNSRSEMNVSTLELGDSALYLCASSLVKGQGDGYTFGSGTRLTVV.